This T cell receptor (beta chain) was recovered during a study of human T cells and chemical hapten exposure. General study points: Compared with pre-sensitization or healthy control sets, expanded TCRs clustered more.

V dropped 1 base and J dropped 6 bases, with 11 bases sitting between them. This CDR3 region has 13 residues. CDR1 is SGHRS and CDR2 is YFSETQ in the germline V gene. Time point specified: patch test 3, about 24 weeks after DPC sensitization. Treatment given: therapeutic diphenylcyclopropenone sensitization with weekly scalp DPC. The authors extracted total RNA from unfractionated whole blood. The library gave individual cDNA molecules unique molecular identifiers. TCRdb called the RACE reads again in MiXCR, with one record for every CDR3 protein. Counted here are roughly 38,000 distinct CDR3 sequences, roughly 9.5% occurring once; the ten biggest clones make up 20% to 30%. Notes on this clonotype: Its antigen is as yet unknown.

The TCR was taken from a man aged 45 to 65 with alopecia areata. Some clones in this sample may be carry-over from other donors' samples. The starting material was whole blood, obtained in connection with sensitization to the hapten diphenylcyclopropenone (DPC). The chain recombines TRBV5-1 with TRBJ2-7, with D possibly being TRBD1 (5 bases). DNA of the CDR3: TGCGCCAGCAGCTTGCAGGGCGCAAGCGAGCAGTACTTC. Its translation is CASSLQGASEQYF.